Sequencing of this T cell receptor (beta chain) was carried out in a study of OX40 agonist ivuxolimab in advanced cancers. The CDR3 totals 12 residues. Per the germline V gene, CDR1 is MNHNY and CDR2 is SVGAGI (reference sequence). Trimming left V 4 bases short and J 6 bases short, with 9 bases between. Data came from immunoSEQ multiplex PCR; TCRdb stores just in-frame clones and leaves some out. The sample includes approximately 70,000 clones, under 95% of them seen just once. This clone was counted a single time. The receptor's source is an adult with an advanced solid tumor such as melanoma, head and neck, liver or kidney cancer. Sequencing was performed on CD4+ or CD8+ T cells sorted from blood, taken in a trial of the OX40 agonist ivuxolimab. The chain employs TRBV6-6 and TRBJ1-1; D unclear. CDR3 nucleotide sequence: TGTGCCAGCAGTTGGCCGGGCGCTGAAGCTTTCTTT. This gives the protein CASSWPGAEAFF.